This is a list of T cell receptor beta chains from one sample in a study of blood T cell repertoires in COVID-19. The assay was immunoSEQ multiplex PCR, and TCRdb's table has in-frame clones only and misses some. The sample has 200,000 to 250,000 clones, 80% to 85% seen once. Sequenced sample: PBMCs or T cells enriched from blood (not recorded which). The receptor source for this set is a woman aged 50 to 60 with acute COVID-19. Both conserved end residues are part of each CDR3. Fields, in order: J gene, V gene, D gene, clone size, CDR3 protein, CDR3 DNA. A D gene is named only where the DNA matches it firmly. Not every row has a clone size; where given, it reads once, few, many or a size class.

j_call: TRBJ2-5
v_call: TRBV29-1
d_call: TRBD2
clone_size: NA
cdr3_aa: CSVTGLAGLETQYF
cdr3_nt: TGCAGCGTTACGGGACTAGCGGGGTTGGAGACCCAGTACTTC

j_call: TRBJ2-7
v_call: TRBV4-1
d_call: NA
clone_size: NA
cdr3_aa: CASSQGAGPYEQYF
cdr3_nt: TGCGCCAGCAGCCAAGGGGCGGGGCCCTACGAGCAGTACTTC

j_call: TRBJ1-2
v_call: TRBV18
d_call: TRBD1
clone_size: NA
cdr3_aa: CASSLQTGGDGYTF
cdr3_nt: TGTGCCAGCTCACTACAGACAGGGGGTGATGGCTACACCTTC

j_call: TRBJ1-2
v_call: TRBV14
d_call: NA
clone_size: NA
cdr3_aa: CASSQALGSSAGYTF
cdr3_nt: TGTGCCAGCAGCCAAGCGCTGGGCTCCTCCGCAGGCTACACCTTC

j_call: TRBJ1-5
v_call: TRBV28
d_call: NA
clone_size: NA
cdr3_aa: CASSLLKISNQPQHF
cdr3_nt: TGTGCCAGCAGTCTACTCAAGATTAGCAATCAGCCCCAGCATTTT

j_call: TRBJ2-2
v_call: TRBV19
d_call: TRBD1
clone_size: NA
cdr3_aa: CASSPYGTGGYTGELFF
cdr3_nt: TGTGCCAGTAGTCCCTACGGGACAGGGGGCTACACCGGGGAGCTGTTTTTT

j_call: TRBJ2-2
v_call: TRBV4-2
d_call: TRBD2
clone_size: NA
cdr3_aa: CASSQEGREAGELFF
cdr3_nt: TGTGCCAGCAGCCAAGAGGGGCGGGAGGCCGGGGAGCTGTTTTTT

j_call: TRBJ2-1
v_call: TRBV18
d_call: NA
clone_size: NA
cdr3_aa: CASSRGGRVDNEQFF
cdr3_nt: TGTGCCAGCTCACGAGGCGGCAGGGTGGACAATGAGCAGTTCTTC

j_call: TRBJ2-5
v_call: TRBV28
d_call: NA
clone_size: once
cdr3_aa: CASRSGSKDRETQYF
cdr3_nt: TGTGCCAGCAGATCAGGGTCAAAGGATCGGGAGACCCAGTACTTC

j_call: TRBJ2-7
v_call: TRBV11-2
d_call: NA
clone_size: once
cdr3_aa: CASSLGLGGFNEQYF
cdr3_nt: TGTGCCAGCAGCTTAGGGCTGGGGGGTTTCAACGAGCAGTACTTC

j_call: TRBJ1-3
v_call: TRBV6-6
d_call: NA
clone_size: NA
cdr3_aa: CASTHGGFSGNTIYF
cdr3_nt: TGTGCCAGCACCCATGGGGGGTTCTCTGGAAACACCATATATTTT

j_call: TRBJ2-5
v_call: TRBV28
d_call: TRBD2
clone_size: NA
cdr3_aa: CASSRGGGDLETQYF
cdr3_nt: TGTGCCAGCAGTCGCGGGGGGGGCGACTTAGAGACCCAGTACTTC

j_call: TRBJ2-1
v_call: TRBV5-1
d_call: TRBD2
clone_size: NA
cdr3_aa: CASSLALAPYNEQFF
cdr3_nt: TGCGCCAGCAGCTTGGCACTAGCGCCATACAATGAGCAGTTCTTC

j_call: TRBJ2-5
v_call: TRBV7-2
d_call: TRBD2
clone_size: NA
cdr3_aa: CASSLTTSGGAGETQYF
cdr3_nt: TGTGCCAGCAGCTTAACCACTAGCGGGGGGGCCGGAGAGACCCAGTACTTC

j_call: TRBJ2-7
v_call: TRBV5-1
d_call: TRBD1
clone_size: NA
cdr3_aa: CASSLLGQGFNEQYF
cdr3_nt: TGCGCCAGCAGCTTGTTGGGACAGGGTTTCAACGAGCAGTACTTC

j_call: TRBJ1-1
v_call: TRBV4-2
d_call: NA
clone_size: once
cdr3_aa: CASSLPTGTEAFF
cdr3_nt: TGTGCCAGCAGCCTACCTACAGGGACTGAAGCTTTCTTT

j_call: TRBJ2-1
v_call: TRBV28
d_call: NA
clone_size: NA
cdr3_aa: CASSLIVRARNEQFF
cdr3_nt: TGTGCCAGCAGTTTAATAGTTCGCGCGAGAAATGAGCAGTTCTTC

j_call: TRBJ2-7
v_call: TRBV6-5
d_call: TRBD1
clone_size: NA
cdr3_aa: CASRRDRDSYEQYF
cdr3_nt: TGTGCCAGCAGACGGGACAGGGATTCCTACGAGCAGTACTTC

j_call: TRBJ2-5
v_call: TRBV6-5
d_call: TRBD1
clone_size: NA
cdr3_aa: CATWGTGKETQYF
cdr3_nt: TGTGCCACCTGGGGGACAGGGAAAGAGACCCAGTACTTC

j_call: TRBJ2-7
v_call: TRBV7-8
d_call: TRBD1
clone_size: few
cdr3_aa: CASSLVGQGASYEQYF
cdr3_nt: TGTGCCAGCAGCTTAGTGGGACAGGGGGCTTCCTACGAGCAGTACTTC

j_call: TRBJ2-1
v_call: TRBV12-3/TRBV12-4
d_call: NA
clone_size: NA
cdr3_aa: CASSFEVDREQFF
cdr3_nt: TGTGCCAGCAGTTTTGAAGTCGACAGGGAGCAGTTCTTC

j_call: TRBJ2-5
v_call: TRBV5-8
d_call: NA
clone_size: NA
cdr3_aa: CASSLHGGETQYF
cdr3_nt: TGTGCCAGCAGCTTGCACGGTGGAGAGACCCAGTACTTC

j_call: TRBJ1-5
v_call: TRBV7-9
d_call: TRBD1
clone_size: NA
cdr3_aa: CASSLVFGDRGLSNQPQHF
cdr3_nt: TGTGCCAGCAGCTTAGTATTTGGGGACAGGGGGCTTAGCAATCAGCCCCAGCATTTT

j_call: TRBJ2-3
v_call: TRBV18
d_call: NA
clone_size: NA
cdr3_aa: CASSLITILGLRDTQYF
cdr3_nt: TGTGCCAGCTCACTCATTACTATACTAGGGTTGAGAGATACGCAGTATTTT

j_call: TRBJ2-2
v_call: TRBV27
d_call: TRBD1
clone_size: NA
cdr3_aa: CASSPREGASNTGELFF
cdr3_nt: TGTGCCAGCAGTCCTCGAGAGGGGGCCTCGAACACCGGGGAGCTGTTTTTT

j_call: TRBJ2-3
v_call: TRBV11-2
d_call: TRBD2
clone_size: once
cdr3_aa: CASSRGGLRDTQYF
cdr3_nt: TGTGCCAGCAGCCGCGGGGGGCTGAGGGATACGCAGTATTTT

j_call: TRBJ1-1
v_call: TRBV28
d_call: NA
clone_size: NA
cdr3_aa: CASSLSREAFF
cdr3_nt: TGTGCCAGCAGCCTCTCCAGGGAAGCTTTCTTT

j_call: TRBJ2-7
v_call: TRBV5-1
d_call: TRBD1
clone_size: NA
cdr3_aa: CASRKGQPYEQYF
cdr3_nt: TGCGCCAGCCGCAAGGGACAGCCCTACGAGCAGTACTTC

j_call: TRBJ1-4
v_call: TRBV18
d_call: NA
clone_size: few
cdr3_aa: CASSQQLNEKLFF
cdr3_nt: TGTGCCAGCTCACAACAGCTTAATGAAAAACTGTTTTTT

j_call: TRBJ1-2
v_call: TRBV29-1
d_call: TRBD1
clone_size: NA
cdr3_aa: CSVGQGDYGYTF
cdr3_nt: TGCAGCGTTGGACAGGGTGACTATGGCTACACCTTC

j_call: TRBJ1-2
v_call: TRBV9
d_call: NA
clone_size: NA
cdr3_aa: CASSLGKNYGYTF
cdr3_nt: TGTGCCAGCAGCTTGGGCAAGAACTATGGCTACACCTTC

j_call: TRBJ2-7
v_call: TRBV5-1
d_call: NA
clone_size: NA
cdr3_aa: CASSFGGGALSYEQYF
cdr3_nt: TGCGCCAGCAGCTTTGGAGGGGGGGCTCTCTCCTACGAGCAGTACTTC

j_call: TRBJ2-7
v_call: TRBV10-2
d_call: TRBD2
clone_size: NA
cdr3_aa: CASSAQQGAASGRALPDYEQYF
cdr3_nt: TGCGCCAGCAGTGCTCAACAGGGGGCAGCTAGCGGGAGGGCCCTCCCGGACTACGAGCAGTACTTC

j_call: TRBJ2-7
v_call: TRBV11-3
d_call: TRBD1
clone_size: few
cdr3_aa: CASSLLPGTGGDEQYF
cdr3_nt: TGTGCCAGCAGCCTCCTCCCCGGGACAGGGGGGGACGAGCAGTACTTC

j_call: TRBJ2-1
v_call: TRBV3-1/TRBV3-2
d_call: TRBD2
clone_size: NA
cdr3_aa: CASSQALTSRWQFF
cdr3_nt: TGTGCCAGCAGCCAAGCCTTGACTAGCAGATGGCAGTTCTTC

j_call: TRBJ2-4
v_call: TRBV5-5
d_call: NA
clone_size: NA
cdr3_aa: CASSSVPGWGNIQYF
cdr3_nt: TGTGCCAGCAGCTCCGTTCCGGGATGGGGAAACATTCAGTACTTC

j_call: TRBJ2-7
v_call: TRBV7-9
d_call: TRBD2
clone_size: NA
cdr3_aa: CASSSTTSGRARTSYEQYF
cdr3_nt: TGTGCCAGCAGCTCGACGACTAGCGGGAGGGCCCGGACCTCTTACGAGCAGTACTTC

j_call: TRBJ2-7
v_call: TRBV7-6
d_call: NA
clone_size: NA
cdr3_aa: CASSRGGQTGSYEQYF
cdr3_nt: TGTGCCAGCAGTCGGGGCGGACAGACGGGCTCCTACGAGCAGTACTTC

j_call: TRBJ2-5
v_call: TRBV2
d_call: NA
clone_size: NA
cdr3_aa: CASKNYQETQYF
cdr3_nt: TGTGCCAGCAAGAACTACCAAGAGACCCAGTACTTC

j_call: TRBJ2-3
v_call: TRBV24-1
d_call: NA
clone_size: few
cdr3_aa: CATRHGRGSPSDTQYF
cdr3_nt: TGTGCCACCAGGCATGGGAGGGGGTCCCCATCAGATACGCAGTATTTT

j_call: TRBJ2-5
v_call: TRBV7-2
d_call: NA
clone_size: NA
cdr3_aa: CASNYPNERETQYF
cdr3_nt: TGTGCCAGCAACTATCCTAACGAGAGAGAGACCCAGTACTTC

j_call: TRBJ1-5
v_call: TRBV5-1
d_call: TRBD1
clone_size: NA
cdr3_aa: CASSVGGAGNQPQHF
cdr3_nt: TGCGCCAGCAGCGTAGGGGGCGCGGGCAATCAGCCCCAGCATTTT

j_call: TRBJ2-6
v_call: TRBV29-1
d_call: TRBD1
clone_size: few
cdr3_aa: CSVVGQGARGANVLTF
cdr3_nt: TGCAGCGTTGTGGGGCAGGGGGCGCGTGGGGCCAACGTCCTGACTTTC

j_call: TRBJ1-6
v_call: TRBV28
d_call: NA
clone_size: NA
cdr3_aa: CASSPGGATNSPLHF
cdr3_nt: TGTGCCAGCAGCCCTGGAGGGGCAACTAATTCACCCCTCCACTTT

j_call: TRBJ2-3
v_call: TRBV6-5
d_call: NA
clone_size: NA
cdr3_aa: CASTSSLGLTQYF
cdr3_nt: TGTGCCAGCACCTCATCCCTCGGGTTAACGCAGTATTTT

j_call: TRBJ2-1
v_call: TRBV19
d_call: NA
clone_size: NA
cdr3_aa: CASSIDKMSSYNEQFF
cdr3_nt: TGTGCCAGTAGTATAGATAAGATGAGCTCCTACAATGAGCAGTTCTTC

j_call: TRBJ2-3
v_call: TRBV27
d_call: TRBD2
clone_size: few
cdr3_aa: CASSRTSGPSTDTQYF
cdr3_nt: TGTGCCAGCAGTCGGACTAGCGGGCCAAGCACAGATACGCAGTATTTT

j_call: TRBJ1-4
v_call: TRBV5-4
d_call: TRBD1
clone_size: NA
cdr3_aa: CASSRQGGENEKLFF
cdr3_nt: TGTGCCAGCAGCAGACAGGGTGGGGAGAATGAAAAACTGTTTTTT

j_call: TRBJ1-1
v_call: TRBV24-1
d_call: NA
clone_size: few
cdr3_aa: CATSDLQDRSNTEAFF
cdr3_nt: TGTGCCACCAGTGATTTGCAAGACAGATCGAACACTGAAGCTTTCTTT